The 8 T cell receptor beta chains given below trace back to one sample, sequenced in a study of human T cells and chemical hapten exposure. Time point indicated: pre-sensitization, week 0. The treatment was: therapeutic diphenylcyclopropenone sensitization with weekly scalp DPC. Using its own MiXCR run on the RACE reads, TCRdb lists one record per CDR3 protein. This table holds 180,000 or so distinct CDR3 sequences, 25% to 35% found once. The sample here was whole blood, taken in connection with sensitization to the hapten diphenylcyclopropenone (DPC). The source is a woman under 40 with alopecia areata. Some clones in this sample may be carry-over from other donors' samples.

Ten or more counts support this clonotype. The V call is TRBV7-9, the J call TRBJ2-5; 8 bases fit TRBD1. CDR1 and CDR2 (germline): SEHNR, FQNEAQ (reference sequence). This CDR3 contains 15 residues. V shed 6 bases, J shed 4 bases, and the junction held 10 bases outside the gene matches. CDR3 region: CASSRTQGAAETQYF. In nucleotides, the CDR3 is TGTGCCAGCAGTCGGACGCAGGGGGCGGCAGAGACCCAGTACTTC. Full variable domain (outside the CDR3, taken from reference TRBV7-9 and TRBJ2-5): DTGVSQNPRHKITKRGQNVTFRCDPISEHNRLYWYRQTLGQGPEFLTYFQNEAQLEKSRLLSDRFSAERPKGSFSTLEIQRTEQGDSAMYLCASSRTQGAAETQYFGPGTRLLVL.

This clonotype was counted only a few times. The V gene is TRBV12-3 or TRBV12-4, the J gene TRBJ2-1; D is ambiguous. Trimming took 1 base from V and 4 from J, leaving 14 bases between them. This CDR3 spans 16 amino acids. CDR3 protein: CASSLGSPNQYNEQFF. The CDR3 DNA is TGTGCCAGCAGTTTAGGGAGTCCAAACCAATACAATGAGCAGTTCTTC.

This clonotype has a handful of counts. The chain links TRBV12-3 or TRBV12-4 to TRBJ2-4, with 8 bases fitting TRBD1. The CDR3 runs to 17 residues. Trimming removed 6 bases from V and 0 bases from J; junction bases left unmatched: 10. CDR3 amino acids: CASSQTGATLAKNIQYF. For the CDR3, the DNA is TGTGCCAGCAGCCAGACAGGGGCTACACTAGCCAAAAACATTCAGTACTTC.

The rearrangement links TRBV15 to TRBJ2-1; D possibly matches TRBD1 or TRBD2 (6 bases each). Germline V lookup: CDR1 LNHNV, CDR2 YYDKDF (reference sequence). Trimming shortened V by 0 bases and J by 2 bases, and 14 bases separated the two germline ends. The CDR3 totals 17 residues. The CDR3 sequence: CATSRDRGTPAYNEQFF. The CDR3, as DNA: TGTGCCACCAGCAGAGATAGGGGGACTCCAGCCTACAATGAGCAGTTCTTC.

This CDR3 reads CASSIERNQPQHF. In DNA, the CDR3 is TGTGCCAGCAGTATCGAAAGGAATCAGCCCCAGCATTTT. This chain links TRBV27 with TRBJ1-5; D not resolved. CDR3 length: 13 amino acids. The germline gives CDR1 MNHEY, CDR2 SMNVEV (reference sequence). Trimming removed 5 bases from V and 4 bases from J, with 9 bases in between.

This clonotype has more than one count but fewer than ten. The chain joins TRBV25-1 to TRBJ2-1, with D maybe TRBD1 (5 bases). CDR3 size: 14 residues. V lost 3 bases, J lost 12 bases, and 18 bases lay in between. The germline gives CDR1 MGHDK, CDR2 SYGVNS. The CDR3 region is CASSDTPSQVGQFF. In DNA, the CDR3 is TGTGCCAGCAGTGATACCCCCTCACAGGTGGGGCAGTTCTTC.

The sample holds a few counts of this clonotype. V and J are TRBV7-9 and TRBJ2-7; TRBD2 agrees at 9 bases. The CDR3 runs 16 residues. CDR1 SEHNR and CDR2 FQNEAQ come from the germline V gene (reference sequence). Unmatched junction bases numbered 12, after V lost 5 bases and J lost 4 bases. CDR3 amino acids: CASSRGGSGRIYEQYF. The CDR3 nucleotides are TGTGCCAGCAGCCGAGGGGGAAGCGGGAGGATTTACGAGCAGTACTTC.

V is TRBV29-1 and J is TRBJ1-4; D gene unclear. The CDR3 consists of 11 residues. CDR1 and CDR2 from the germline V gene are SQVTM and ANQGSEA. V was shortened by 4 bases and J by 7 bases, with 7 bases between the two germline ends. This chain's CDR3 is CSVGGIEKLFF. In nucleotides, the CDR3 is TGCAGCGTTGGAGGAATTGAAAAACTGTTTTTT.